This entry concerns a single TCR beta chain. Trimming took 0 bases from V and 4 from J; bases not matched to a gene: 1. Germline CDR1 is SGHTS and CDR2 is YDEGEE. The CDR3 covers 15 residues. Study processing details: Reference gene primer amplification yielded estimated nucleated cell counts. Sequencing used immunoSEQ multiplex PCR; TCRdb keeps in-frame clones, though not all of them. That table gives V, J and clone size, and the DNA gave D and trimming. The table lists 380,000 or so clones, roughly nine tenths of them singletons, with 0.95% to 1.5% in the top ten. The sample belongs to a study of blood T cell repertoires in COVID-19. As for the study in general: The United States, Italy and Spain provided the acute and convalescent COVID-19 samples. Nucleic acid was either cDNA or gDNA, and it came from T cells, B-cell-depleted T cells, or PBMCs.

This TCR was recovered from a man aged 40-49 years with acute or convalescent COVID-19. Material: peripheral blood. The chain couples TRBV5-8 to TRBJ1-4; 9 nucleotides match TRBD1. The CDR3 sequence is CASSLGQGVNEKLFF. As DNA, the CDR3 is TGTGCCAGCAGCTTGGGACAGGGGGTTAATGAAAAACTGTTTTTT.